This TCR beta chain was profiled in a study of cytomegalovirus exposure and HLA in healthy donors. Broader study findings: Segments of the TCR beta V type were, in most cases, productive about 87% or about 30% of the time in an earlier analysis. A later analysis found that most CMV-associated TCR beta chains appeared HLA-restricted. With later analysis, a missense DCLRE1C variant became linked to TCR beta V- and J-gene trimming. Near-uniform donor sequencing depth was presumed by presence/absence analyses.

This clone was detected only a few times. The antigen remains undetermined. This CDR3 is built from 14 residues. CDR1 is LNHDA and CDR2 is SQIVND in the germline V gene (reference sequence). V dropped 6 bases and J dropped 0 bases, with 10 bases sitting between them. The study ran its PCR with 60 Vbeta and 13 Jbeta primers. Using immunoSEQ multiplex PCR, the repertoire was profiled, and TCRdb retains in-frame clones only, with some absent. Here the sample spans about 73,000 clones, roughly 70% being singletons. The sequenced sample was PBMCs. This chain uses TRBV19 with TRBJ2-3, with D possibly TRBD2 on 5 matching bases. The receptor was derived from a man between 65 and 85 years old in good health and CMV-seronegative. The CDR3 sequence: CASRVAHSTDTQYF. The CDR3 coding sequence is TGTGCCAGTAGAGTAGCGCACAGCACAGATACGCAGTATTTT. The full variable domain, with the rest looked up from reference TRBV19 and TRBJ2-3, is DGGITQSPKYLFRKEGQNVTLSCEQNLNHDAMYWYRQDPGQGLRLIYYSQIVNDFQKGDIAEGYSVSREKKESFPLTVTSAQKNPTAFYLCASRVAHSTDTQYFGPGTRLTVL.